A single TCR beta chain is shown here with its context. The germline gives CDR1 SGHTA, CDR2 FQGNSA. Trimming shortened V by 1 base and J by 11 bases, and 14 bases separated the two germline ends. This CDR3 has 13 amino acids. The data belong to a study of spatial heterogeneity in lung cancer. Study context: Alpha-chain detections were consistently fewer than beta-chain detections among the sequences.

Carried by each TCR cDNA molecule was a unique molecular identifier. MiXCR, applied by TCRdb to the 5' RACE reads, yields one record per CDR3 protein. In the table there are 4,500 to 6,500 distinct CDR3 sequences, less than 15% of which are singletons. Time point here: sample taken at primary tumor resection. A total of approximately 70 untreated early-stage non-small cell lung cancer patients served as donors. Unsorted whole RNA samples from tumor, nontumor lung or frozen PBMC were sequenced. The TCR was taken from a female donor with early-stage non-small cell lung cancer. The specimen comprised normal lung tissue next to the tumor, sampled at surgery. This chain uses TRBV7-2 with TRBJ1-1, with D unresolved. The CDR3, as DNA: TGTGCCAGCAGCTTAGAATCGAGAAAGAAGGCTTTCTTT. Its protein is CASSLESRKKAFF.